This paragraph covers one TCR beta chain sequence. As yet, its antigen is unknown. The sample contains more than one DNA sequence encoding this CDR3. CDR3 length: 14 residues. CDR1 is SGHTA and CDR2 is FQGNSA in the germline V gene. With 1 base removed from V and 0 bases from J, the gap between germline ends came to 5 bases. The data were taken from a study of STAT5B mutations in CD4+ large granular lymphocyte leukemia. General study results and limits: Main leukemic clonotypes were patient-specific, but roughly 25% appeared at low frequency elsewhere. Top patient clones used TRBV06 genes more often: 8/27 versus 2/35 in controls.

Study processing details: Productive clonotypes were detectable down to 2.59 x 10-5 frequency. The assay was immunoSEQ multiplex PCR, and TCRdb's table has in-frame clones only and misses some. V and J calls and clone size are those listed in that table; D and trimming were worked out from the DNA. The table records approximately 33,000 clones, 65% to 70% of them present only once. The sample taken for sequencing was CD4+ T cells from blood buffy coats. The rearrangement links TRBV7-2 to TRBJ2-3; the D is unclear. The receptor was derived from a human donor in good health. This chain's CDR3 is CASSLVASTDTQYF. For the CDR3, the DNA is TGTGCCAGCAGCTTAGTTGCTAGCACAGATACGCAGTATTTT.